This TCR beta chain was profiled in a study of identical twins. Study-level results: Within beta out-of-frame sequences, the excess sharing observed between twins was weaker. Twin sharing of out-of-frame TCR alpha was underestimated by models in monozygotic pairs.

Healthy Caucasian individuals made up all the donors. This clonotype occurred a few times. Its antigen remains unidentified. A universal primer binding site was introduced by template switching. The final cDNA contained unique molecular identifiers. One entry per CDR3 protein, called by TCRdb with MiXCR from the 5' RACE reads. The data contain 1.5 million or so distinct CDR3 sequences, under 35% of them seen just once; the ten biggest clones take up under 0.35%. The CDR3 has 15 residues. The V and J ends lost 7 bases and 2 bases respectively, with 15 bases between them. The sample comprised cord blood. The chain employs TRBV12-3 or TRBV12-4 and TRBJ2-1; a possible D gene is TRBD2 (5 bases). This clonotype was sampled from a newborn girl in good health. CDR3 region: CASTPNGITYNEQFF. CDR3 nucleotides: TGTGCCAGCACCCCAAACGGGATCACCTACAATGAGCAGTTCTTC.